Here is one TCR beta chain with its context. The antigen it binds to is not known. Per-nucleotide qualities are absent, and no much larger clonotype sits a single base away. The entry originates in a study of OX40 agonist ivuxolimab in advanced cancers. For the study in its entirety: Ivuxolimab was an agonistic, fully human IgG2 monoclonal antibody directed against OX40 (CD134), a costimulatory receptor. Intravenous ivuxolimab was administered to patients every 2 weeks at six dose levels: 0.01, 0.1, 0.3, 1.5, 3 and 10 mg/kg. Of the roughly 51 dose-escalation patients, hepatocellular carcinoma was present in some 19, melanoma in around 15, renal cell carcinoma in 9 and head and neck cancer in 9. Partial responses occurred in three dose-escalation patients: two with cutaneous melanoma and one with hepatocellular carcinoma. Prior anti-PD-1, anti-PD-L1 or anti-CTLA-4 therapy was permitted, and checkpoint inhibitors had been received by less than 45% of dose-escalation patients. The purpose of peripheral TCRbeta sequencing was to test whether ivuxolimab changed TCR sequence diversity and led to clonal T-cell expansion. The paper covers the monotherapy dose-escalation part of the phase I ivuxolimab trial, which included N ≈ 50 patients. The dose-escalation cohort was about 86% male with a mean age of about 60 years, ranging from 23 to 79.

Beyond this particular receptor, the publication reports: At doses of 0.1 to 3.0 mg/kg, clonal expansion of both CD4+ and CD8+ T cells in blood was seen between baseline and week 6. Low levels of normalized T-cell clonal expansion were also seen in some patients who did not respond. On average, CD8+ T cells showed more expanded clones than CD4+ T cells after ivuxolimab. In the 0.1-3.0 mg/kg groups, partial responders had among the lowest normalized peripheral clonal expansion, particularly in CD8+ T cells. The antigen specificity of the peripheral T cells that underwent clonal expansion was not determined.

To sequence the TCRbeta CDR3 region, genomic DNA was isolated from the sorted cells. The immunoSEQ Assay was used to sequence the TCRbeta CDR3 regions. Sourced from immuneACCESS, this table was stored by TCRdb with only in-frame sequences that have V and J called. A share of the clones is absent; for the studies checked, an unresolved V gene accounts for under half, and the remainder has no known explanation. The sample includes about 80,000 clones, with approximately 86% observed a single time. The ten largest clones add up to 1.5% to 2% of the sample. The CDR3, cysteine through phenylalanine, is 14 amino acids long. The read is trimmed to its CDR3 DNA, 42 bases read in frame from base 1. Relative to germline, V is missing 2 bases and J is missing 3 bases, with 1 base of the junction outside any gene match. Based on the germline V gene, the CDR1 and CDR2 sequences are SGHTA and FQGNSA. Patients with a history of autoimmune disease or receiving systemic immunosuppression were excluded from the trial. Peripheral blood for TCR sequencing was collected from all dose cohorts at baseline, on cycle 4 day 1, and on cycle 7 day 1. Samples came from an open-label, multicenter, first-in-human phase I dose-escalation trial of ivuxolimab. Adults with locally advanced or metastatic melanoma, renal cell, hepatocellular, or head and neck squamous cell carcinoma were enrolled in the trial. Before TCR sequencing, CD4+ and CD8+ T cells were separately sorted from peripheral blood.

The rearranged segments are TRBV7-2 and TRBJ2-7; TRBD2 lines up with 10 middle nucleotides. The sample in question was CD4+ or CD8+ T cells sorted from blood, obtained in a trial of the OX40 agonist ivuxolimab. The receptor comes from an adult with an advanced solid tumor such as melanoma, head and neck, liver or kidney cancer. The DNA sequence follows: TGTGCCAGCAGCTTATCTAGCGGGGGCTACGAGCAGTACTTC. This translates into CASSLSSGGYEQYF.